This passage covers 6 T cell receptor beta chains from one sample sequenced in a study of OX40 agonist ivuxolimab in advanced cancers. Clones were read by immunoSEQ multiplex PCR, and TCRdb kept only the in-frame ones, dropping some. The sample lists roughly 50,000 clones, 88% seen once, with approximately 10% in the top ten. This specimen consisted of CD4+ or CD8+ T cells sorted from blood, obtained in a trial of the OX40 agonist ivuxolimab. These receptors all stem from an adult with an advanced solid tumor such as melanoma, head and neck, liver or kidney cancer.

The chain employs TRBV6-6 and TRBJ2-1; no clear D. V lost 6 bases and J lost 3, with 9 bases in between. CDR3 length: 13 amino acids. Per the germline V gene, CDR1 is MNHNY and CDR2 is SVGAGI (reference sequence). As DNA, the CDR3 is TGTGCCAGCAGCCGGGCGTTCTACAATGAGCAGTTCTTC. Protein sequence: CASSRAFYNEQFF.

The rearrangement uses TRBV11-3 and TRBJ2-3, with D tentatively TRBD2 (6 bases). The length of the CDR3 is 14 residues. Looked up from germline, CDR1 is SGHNT and CDR2 is YENEEA. V lost 5 bases, J lost 2 bases, and 11 bases lay in between. The CDR3 DNA reads as TGTGCCAGCAGCCCAGGGACTGACACAGATACGCAGTATTTT. Residues: CASSPGTDTDTQYF.

The gene calls are TRBV30 and TRBJ1-1; the D is unclear. The length of the CDR3 is 13 residues. V lost 0 bases and J lost 10, with 15 bases in between. The germline V gene has CDR1 GTSNPN and CDR2 SVGIG (reference sequence). The CDR3 loop reads CAWSVPGLRGAFF. The CDR3 DNA reads TGTGCCTGGAGTGTACCGGGTCTCCGCGGAGCTTTCTTT.

This rearrangement joins TRBV2 to TRBJ1-3; D not certain. Germline assignment: CDR1 SNHLY and CDR2 FYNNEI. The CDR3 spans 13 residues. The ends were cut back, 10 bases at V and 5 bases at J, with 15 bases in the middle. CDR3: CATHIDRRNTIYF. The CDR3 region has the DNA TGTGCCACCCACATAGACCGCCGAAACACCATATATTTT.

The gene calls are TRBV5-1 and TRBJ2-1; D might be TRBD1 or TRBD2, each matching 5 bases. Trimming pared 0 bases from V and 9 bases from J, leaving 16 bases between. This CDR3 spans 15 amino acids. Germline CDR1 SGHRS, CDR2 YFSETQ. The CDR3: CASSLGVGVRGEQFF. Here the CDR3 DNA reads TGCGCCAGCAGCTTGGGGGTGGGAGTTAGGGGTGAGCAGTTCTTC.

The rearrangement joins TRBV11-3 to TRBJ1-6; D may be TRBD1 (6 bases). V was pared by 0 bases and J by 10 bases, with 10 bases between. This CDR3 has 14 residues. CDR1 SGHNT and CDR2 YENEEA come from the germline V gene. The CDR3 region is CASSLEGTRSPLHF. CDR3 nucleotide sequence: TGTGCCAGCAGCTTAGAAGGGACACGGTCACCCCTCCACTTT.